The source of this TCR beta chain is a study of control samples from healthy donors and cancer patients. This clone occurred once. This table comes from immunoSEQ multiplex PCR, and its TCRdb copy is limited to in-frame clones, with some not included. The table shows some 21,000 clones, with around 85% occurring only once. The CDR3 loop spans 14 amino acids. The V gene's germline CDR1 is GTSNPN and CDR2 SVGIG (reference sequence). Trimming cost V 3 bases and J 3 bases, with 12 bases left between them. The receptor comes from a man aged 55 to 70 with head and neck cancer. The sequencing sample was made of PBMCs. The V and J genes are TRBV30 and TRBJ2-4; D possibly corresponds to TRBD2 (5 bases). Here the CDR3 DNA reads TGTGCCTGGAGCGAGGGTAATAGCAAAAACATTCAGTACTTC. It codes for CAWSEGNSKNIQYF.